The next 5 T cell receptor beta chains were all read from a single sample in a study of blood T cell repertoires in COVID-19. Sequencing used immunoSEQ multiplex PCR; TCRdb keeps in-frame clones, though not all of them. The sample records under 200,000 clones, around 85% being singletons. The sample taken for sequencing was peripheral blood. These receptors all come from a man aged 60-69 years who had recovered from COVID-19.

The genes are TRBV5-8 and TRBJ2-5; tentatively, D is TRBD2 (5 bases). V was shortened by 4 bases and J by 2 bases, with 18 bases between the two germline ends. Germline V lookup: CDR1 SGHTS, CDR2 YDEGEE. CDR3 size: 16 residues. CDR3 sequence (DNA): TGTGCCAGCAGCCGCCAGCTGGGAGTGGGACAAGAGACCCAGTACTTC. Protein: CASSRQLGVGQETQYF.

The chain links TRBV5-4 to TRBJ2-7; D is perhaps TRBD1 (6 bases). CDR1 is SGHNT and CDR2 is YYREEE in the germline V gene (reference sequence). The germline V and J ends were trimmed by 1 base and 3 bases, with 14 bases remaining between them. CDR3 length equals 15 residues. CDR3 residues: CASSLHGGFSYEQYF. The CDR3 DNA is TGTGCCAGCAGCTTGCATGGGGGCTTCAGCTACGAGCAGTACTTC. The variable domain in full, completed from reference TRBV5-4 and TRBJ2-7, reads ETGVTQSPTHLIKTRGQQVTLRCSSQSGHNTVSWYQQALGQGPQFIFQYYREEENGRGNFPPRFSGLQFPNYSSELNVNALELDDSALYLCASSLHGGFSYEQYFGPGTRLTVT.

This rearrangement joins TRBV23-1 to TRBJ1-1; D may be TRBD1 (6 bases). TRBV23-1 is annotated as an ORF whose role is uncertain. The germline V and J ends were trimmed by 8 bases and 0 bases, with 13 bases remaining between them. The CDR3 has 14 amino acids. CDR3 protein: CASVRTALNTEAFF. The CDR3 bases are TGCGCCAGCGTTAGGACAGCCTTGAACACTGAAGCTTTCTTT.

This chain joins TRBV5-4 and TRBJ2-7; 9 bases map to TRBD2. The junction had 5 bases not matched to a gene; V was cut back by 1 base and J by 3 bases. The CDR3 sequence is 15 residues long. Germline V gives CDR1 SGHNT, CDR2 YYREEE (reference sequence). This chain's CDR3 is CASSLSGGSHYEQYF. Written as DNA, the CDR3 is TGTGCCAGCAGCTTGAGCGGGGGGTCTCACTACGAGCAGTACTTC.

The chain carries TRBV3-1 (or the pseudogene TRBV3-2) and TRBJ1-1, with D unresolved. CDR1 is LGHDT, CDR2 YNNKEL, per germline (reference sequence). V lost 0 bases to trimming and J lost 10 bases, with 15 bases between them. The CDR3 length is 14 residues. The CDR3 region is CASSQDGSAGGAFF. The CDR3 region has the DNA TGTGCCAGCAGCCAAGATGGGAGTGCTGGTGGAGCTTTCTTT.